This T cell receptor (beta chain) was identified in a study of shared clonotypes between healthy human individuals. Study-wide results and limits: A small donor pool kept down the genetic and exposure-history diversity that was represented.

Germline loops: CDR1 MNHEY, CDR2 SMNVEV (reference sequence). The length of the CDR3 is 15 residues. Concerning this clone: The antigen remains undetermined.

The protocol was immunoSEQ multiplex PCR, while the TCRdb copy is restricted to in-frame clones and leaves out a portion. Among around 510,000 clones listed, around 95% were seen once. The sample taken for sequencing was naive CD4+ T cells sorted from blood. Subset denoted: CD45RA+ positively selected. The TCR sequence derives from a woman between 25 and 40 years old in good health. The chain uses TRBV27 and TRBJ2-5; TRBD2 agrees at 7 bases. Judging by the DNA end, TRBJ2-7 fits better; the J call may be wrong. CDR3 bases: TGTGCCAGCAACCCCGCAGGCGGGAGTAGGTACGAGCAGTACTTC. As protein: CASNPAGGSRYEQYF.